Following are 26 T cell receptor beta chains from one sample sequenced in a study of STAT5B mutations in CD4+ large granular lymphocyte leukemia. Repertoires were generated with immunoSEQ multiplex PCR, while TCRdb's copy carries only in-frame clones and drops some. The sample has some 41,000 clones; approximately 84% are singletons. The sample taken for sequencing was CD4+ T cells from blood buffy coats. These TCRs come from a human donor in good health.

This clone was counted once. This sequence joins TRBV7-2 and TRBJ1-2; 7 bases line up with TRBD1. Unmatched junction bases numbered 6, after V lost 0 bases and J lost 2 bases. CDR3 length equals 16 residues. Germline CDR1 and CDR2: SGHTA and FQGNSA. CDR3 bases: TGTGCCAGCAGCTTAGCCTGGAAGACAGGGAACTATGGCTACACCTTC. Translating gives CASSLAWKTGNYGYTF.

The gene calls are TRBV18 and TRBJ2-1, with 11 bases identical to TRBD2. Germline V gives CDR1 KGHSH, CDR2 LQKENI. Trimming cost V 1 base and J 4 bases; bases outside gene matches: 3. CDR3 size: 16 residues. CDR3 sequence: CASSPQTSGVYNEQFF. CDR3 nucleotide sequence: TGTGCCAGCTCACCACAGACTAGCGGGGTATACAATGAGCAGTTCTTC.

The chain recombines TRBV4-1 with TRBJ1-5; D call uncertain. Germline CDR1 and CDR2: MGHRA and YSYEKL. This CDR3 contains 16 residues. Trimming took off 0 bases at V and 0 bases at J, with 9 bases between the two ends. Written as DNA, the CDR3 is TGCGCCAGCAGCCAAGAGACTGGTTATAGCAATCAGCCCCAGCATTTT. Translated, it gives CASSQETGYSNQPQHF.

The V gene is TRBV5-4, the J gene TRBJ2-3; the D gene is possibly TRBD1 (5 bases). Trimming shortened V by 5 bases and J by 6 bases, and 16 bases separated the two germline ends. In germline, CDR1 is SGHNT, CDR2 YYREEE (reference sequence). The CDR3 is made up of 14 amino acids. As DNA, the CDR3 is TGTGCCAGCAGTCCGCAAAGGGGTGGGGATACGCAGTATTTT. Its protein is CASSPQRGGDTQYF.

A single count supports this clone. The rearrangement joins TRBV30 to TRBJ2-7, with D possibly TRBD1 on 5 matching bases. V dropped 2 bases and J dropped 1 base, with 6 bases sitting between them. From germline, CDR1 is GTSNPN and CDR2 SVGIG (reference sequence). This CDR3 has 12 residues. CDR3 bases: TGTGCCTGGAGTAGGGGATCCTACGAGCAGTACTTC. Protein sequence: CAWSRGSYEQYF. Full variable domain (remainder filled in from reference TRBV30 and TRBJ2-7): SQTIHQWPATLVQPVGSPLSLECTVEGTSNPNLYWYRQAAGRGLQLLFYSVGIGQISSEVPQNLSASRPQDRQFILSSKKLLLSDSGFYLCAWSRGSYEQYFGPGTRLTVT.

J is TRBJ2-3 and V is TRBV5-1; D possibly corresponds to TRBD2 (5 bases). The length of the CDR3 is 15 residues. Germline CDR1 is SGHRS and CDR2 is YFSETQ. The V end was cut by 1 base, the J end by 3 bases, with 12 bases between. Here the CDR3 DNA reads TGCGCCAGCAGCTTGCAAGGGAGCGGTACAGATACGCAGTATTTT. Its protein is CASSLQGSGTDTQYF.

This chain connects TRBV28 to TRBJ2-7; 9 positions match TRBD1. V lost 6 bases to trimming and J lost 4 bases; unmatched junction nucleotides: 7. This CDR3 comprises 14 residues. The germline CDR1 and CDR2 sequences are MDHEN and SYDVKM. Here the CDR3 DNA reads TGTGCCAGCAGCCGGACAGGGGTAAGGTACGAGCAGTACTTC. Encoded protein: CASSRTGVRYEQYF. Looking up the rest from reference TRBV28 and TRBJ2-7 gives the full variable domain: DVKVTQSSRYLVKRTGEKVFLECVQDMDHENMFWYRQDPGLGLRLIYFSYDVKMKEKGDIPEGYSVSREKKERFSLILESASTNQTSMYLCASSRTGVRYEQYFGPGTRLTVT.

This chain joins TRBV4-3 and TRBJ1-4; no clear D. The CDR3 is made up of 15 amino acids. V was clipped by 2 bases and J by 3 bases, with 10 bases between them. CDR1 is LGHNA and CDR2 is YSLEER in the germline V gene. CDR3 sequence: CASSQRRRPNEKLFF. The CDR3 DNA follows: TGCGCCAGCAGCCAACGACGGAGACCTAATGAAAAACTGTTTTTT.

A few counts support this clone. This rearrangement joins TRBV7-2 to TRBJ1-5; D is uncertain. Germline V gives CDR1 SGHTA, CDR2 FQGNSA. This CDR3 spans 13 amino acids. V lost 1 base to trimming and J lost 3 bases, with 4 bases between them. For the CDR3, the DNA is TGTGCCAGCAGCTTAGTGTCCAATCAGCCCCAGCATTTT. Protein product: CASSLVSNQPQHF.

J is TRBJ2-1 and V is TRBV2; 7 bases fit TRBD2. Germline V CDR1 and CDR2: SNHLY, FYNNEI. V trimming: 7 bases; J trimming: 6 bases; junction bases outside the gene matches: 6. This CDR3 region has 13 residues. The CDR3 sequence: CASKVTSSNEQFF. CDR3 sequence (DNA): TGTGCCAGCAAGGTGACTAGCAGCAATGAGCAGTTCTTC. Complete variable domain (other parts from reference TRBV2 and TRBJ2-1): EPEVTQTPSHQVTQMGQEVILRCVPISNHLYFYWYRQILGQKVEFLVSFYNNEISEKSEIFDDQFSVERPDGSNFTLKIRSTKLEDSAMYFCASKVTSSNEQFFGPGTRLTVL.

A single count supports this clone. The chain couples TRBV7-2 to TRBJ2-2; possible D gene TRBD1, 6 bases. Germline assignment: CDR1 SGHTA and CDR2 FQGNSA. With 2 bases removed from V and 3 bases from J, the gap between germline ends came to 16 bases. This CDR3 is 17 amino acids long. As DNA, the CDR3 is TGTGCCAGCAGCTTAAGGAACAGGGTGAAGGACACCGGGGAGCTGTTTTTT. Amino acids: CASSLRNRVKDTGELFF.

The chain recombines TRBV5-4 with TRBJ2-7, with D perhaps matching TRBD2 (7 bases). V was trimmed by 2 bases and J by 0 bases, leaving 15 bases between them. The CDR3 is 16 residues long. Germline CDR1 SGHNT, CDR2 YYREEE (reference sequence). CDR3 loop: CASSLGSGGTSYEQYF. The DNA for the CDR3 is TGTGCCAGCAGCTTAGGATCGGGGGGCACCTCCTACGAGCAGTACTTC.

V is TRBV18 and J is TRBJ2-7; D may be TRBD2 (6 bases). CDR1 and CDR2 (germline): KGHSH, LQKENI. The CDR3 consists of 14 residues. The V and J ends lost 3 bases and 7 bases respectively, with 16 bases between them. The CDR3 DNA reads as TGTGCCAGCTCACCGCGGGACGCCGCTGGTGAGCAGTACTTC. Its translation is CASSPRDAAGEQYF.

In DNA, the CDR3 is TGTGCCAGCAGTGACTCGGCCCTTGGCTCCGGGGAGCTGTTTTTT. It codes for CASSDSALGSGELFF. This sequence joins TRBV6-4 and TRBJ2-2; no firm D call. Trimming left V 0 bases short and J 6 bases short, with 11 bases between. This CDR3 has 15 residues. The germline gives CDR1 MRHNA, CDR2 SNTAGT.

J is TRBJ2-5 and V is TRBV2, with 10 bases fitting TRBD1. The DNA end is a closer match to TRBJ2-7, so the J assignment may be wrong. Germline CDR1 reads SNHLY; CDR2 reads FYNNEI. The CDR3 totals 14 residues. The CDR3 DNA follows: TGTGCCAGCAGTCCGGGACAGGGGACCTACGAGCAGTACTTC. This sequence encodes CASSPGQGTYEQYF.

This chain joins TRBV9 and TRBJ2-1; 8 bases map to TRBD2. The CDR3 runs to 16 residues. The V segment lost 4 bases and the J segment 5 bases; nucleotides outside the gene matches: 11. Per germline, CDR1 SGDLS and CDR2 YYNGEE. The DNA for the CDR3 is TGTGCCAGCAGCCCACGGGGGGGGACGGGGCACAATGAGCAGTTCTTC. It translates to CASSPRGGTGHNEQFF.

This chain connects TRBV21-1 to TRBJ2-3; the table's D call, TRBD2, was not checked against the DNA. TRBV21-1 is recorded as a pseudogene. CDR3 length equals 18 residues. The CDR3 reads CASSKEKQREFRTDTQYF. In nucleotides, the CDR3 is TGTGCCAGCAGCAAAGAGAAGCAACGGGAGTTCCGCACAGATACGCAGTATTTT.

The chain uses TRBV19 and TRBJ2-7, with D possibly matching TRBD2 (5 bases). This CDR3 comprises 16 residues. Per the germline V gene, CDR1 is LNHDA and CDR2 is SQIVND (reference sequence). Deletions cut 5 bases from V and 3 bases from J, with 20 bases between. CDR3 sequence reads: CASSPPGLFVVYEQYF. The CDR3 DNA reads as TGTGCCAGTAGTCCTCCTGGACTTTTTGTGGTCTACGAGCAGTACTTC.

CDR3 sequence reads: CASRVSPNYGYTF. In nucleotides, the CDR3 is TGTGCCAGCAGGGTATCTCCTAACTATGGCTACACCTTC. The V call is TRBV28, the J call TRBJ1-2, with unresolved D. The CDR3 length is 13 residues. V shed 6 bases and J shed 0 bases, with 8 bases lying between them. Per germline, CDR1 MDHEN and CDR2 SYDVKM.

V and J are TRBV7-2 and TRBJ1-1, with D unresolved. The CDR3 contains 16 residues. The ends were cut back, 5 bases at V and 3 bases at J, with 19 bases in the middle. The germline gives CDR1 SGHTA, CDR2 FQGNSA. This chain's CDR3 is CASSPASGGMYTEAFF. CDR3 DNA sequence: TGTGCCAGCAGCCCAGCGTCAGGAGGTATGTACACTGAAGCTTTCTTT.

Written as DNA, the CDR3 is TGTGCCAGCAGTTATCTAGGGATGAACACTGAAGCTTTCTTT. Amino acids: CASSYLGMNTEAFF. The chain carries TRBV6-5 and TRBJ1-1; unclear D gene. Germline CDR1 reads MNHEY; CDR2 reads SVGAGI. The CDR3 is 14 residues long. V lost 3 bases and J lost 0, with 8 bases in between.

The rearrangement links TRBV5-4 to TRBJ2-5, with D tentatively TRBD2 (5 bases). The CDR3 covers 14 residues. Trimming stripped 0 bases from V and 7 bases from J, with 13 bases between. Germline-derived CDR1 and CDR2 are SGHNT and YYREEE (reference sequence). CDR3 sequence reads: CASSLDVEVGTQYF. The CDR3 DNA follows: TGTGCCAGCAGCTTGGATGTGGAGGTCGGGACCCAGTACTTC. The variable domain in full, completed from reference TRBV5-4 and TRBJ2-5, reads ETGVTQSPTHLIKTRGQQVTLRCSSQSGHNTVSWYQQALGQGPQFIFQYYREEENGRGNFPPRFSGLQFPNYSSELNVNALELDDSALYLCASSLDVEVGTQYFGPGTRLLVL.

The chain carries TRBV5-8 and TRBJ1-5; D ambiguous. The CDR3 is 13 residues long. In germline, CDR1 is SGHTS, CDR2 YDEGEE. Trimming shortened V by 2 bases and J by 3 bases, and 6 bases separated the two germline ends. The CDR3 coding sequence is TGTGCCAGCAGCTTCGAGTTCAATCAGCCCCAGCATTTT. Protein product: CASSFEFNQPQHF.

The J gene is TRBJ1-5, the V gene TRBV19; 7 bases align to TRBD1. V gave up 6 bases and J gave up 7 bases; unmatched junction bases: 9. Germline V gene lookup returns CDR1 LNHDA and CDR2 SQIVND (reference sequence). This CDR3 spans 14 amino acids. The CDR3 reads CASRRIDRAQPQHF. The CDR3 DNA is TGTGCCAGTAGGCGAATCGACAGGGCACAGCCCCAGCATTTT.

The genes are TRBV7-9 and TRBJ2-7; tentative D call: TRBD2 (6 bases). CDR1 and CDR2 (germline): SEHNR, FQNEAQ (reference sequence). The CDR3 runs 16 residues. V shed 0 bases and J shed 5 bases, with 17 bases lying between them. CDR3 protein: CASSLALFGGGDEQYF. The CDR3 DNA is TGTGCCAGCAGCTTAGCGCTATTTGGAGGCGGGGACGAGCAGTACTTC. The full variable domain, rest sourced from reference TRBV7-9 and TRBJ2-7, is DTGVSQNPRHKITKRGQNVTFRCDPISEHNRLYWYRQTLGQGPEFLTYFQNEAQLEKSRLLSDRFSAERPKGSFSTLEIQRTEQGDSAMYLCASSLALFGGGDEQYFGPGTRLTVT.

The chain uses TRBV11-2 and TRBJ2-1; possibly TRBD1 for D (6 bases). This CDR3 is 13 amino acids long. Trimming shortened V by 5 bases and J by 4 bases, and 9 bases separated the two germline ends. Germline V gene sequence: CDR1 SGHAT, CDR2 FQNNGV. CDR3 nucleotide sequence: TGTGCCAGCAGCGAACAGGGATACAATGAGCAGTTCTTC. This gives the protein CASSEQGYNEQFF.